The clone carrying this TCR beta chain has just a few counts. Its specificity is not known. The sample comes from a study of cytomegalovirus exposure and HLA in healthy donors. Study conclusions and caveats: Generally TCR sequences proved uncommon, though certain public TCRs appeared in numerous donors. Presence/absence analyses rested on an assumption that sequencing depth was roughly uniform across donors.

60 Vbeta and 13 Jbeta primers were used in PCR. The table came from immunoSEQ multiplex PCR; TCRdb's copy has only in-frame clones and leaves some out. Of approximately 110,000 clones listed, around 15% are singletons. The sample taken for sequencing was PBMCs. The sequence was obtained from a female donor in good health and CMV-seronegative.

CDR3 loop: CASTETGGGQPQHF. The DNA of the CDR3 is TGCGCCAGCACCGAGACAGGGGGCGGTCAGCCCCAGCATTTT. The chain couples TRBV5-1 to TRBJ1-5; 10 nucleotides match TRBD1. Germline CDR1 SGHRS, CDR2 YFSETQ. Losses at the gene ends were 6 bases for V and 6 bases for J; bases not matched to a gene: 6. The CDR3 has 14 amino acids.